The rows below give T cell receptor beta chains drawn from one sample of a study of molecular identifiers for immune sequencing clone quantification. Via MiXCR, TCRdb re-called the PCR reads, giving one row per CDR3 protein. Of 65,000 or so distinct CDR3 sequences detected, 18% appear once; the ten largest clones hold less than 2%. The sequenced material came from naive CD8+ T cells from blood, with Jurkat cell RNA spiked in. The receptor set was obtained from a human donor in good health. Some libraries in this study had Jurkat cell RNA spiked in. The CDR3 runs from the conserved cysteine through the conserved F or W. D genes are given only for firm matches. Not all rows give a size; the values are once, few, many and, for expanded clones, a class.

size	J	V	D	CDR3	DNA
many	TRBJ2-7	TRBV7-9	TRBD1	CASSLRDRDLYEQYF	TGTGCCAGCAGCTTAAGGGACAGGGACCTCTACGAGCAGTACTTC
many	TRBJ1-4	TRBV7-9	-	CASSLAMGTNEKLFF	TGTGCCAGCAGCTTAGCGATGGGAACTAATGAAAAACTGTTTTTT
-	TRBJ2-7	TRBV7-9	TRBD2	CASSPPGTTYEQYF	TGTGCCAGCAGCCCCCCCGGGACTACCTACGAGCAGTACTTC
many	TRBJ2-3	TRBV7-8	-	CASSLVTRTDTQYF	TGTGCCAGCAGCTTAGTTACCCGCACAGATACGCAGTATTTT
-	TRBJ2-7	TRBV7-2	-	CASTSSYEQYF	TGTGCCAGCACCTCATCCTACGAGCAGTACTTC
many	TRBJ1-1	TRBV20-1	-	CSKTELNTEAFF	TGCAGTAAGACAGAGCTGAACACTGAAGCTTTCTTT
-	TRBJ2-1	TRBV23-1	-	CASSPRAPTFPTTPHYNEQSF	TGCGCCAGCAGTCCGAGGGCTCCAACTTTCCCCACCACTCCCCACTACAATGAGCAGTCCTTC
few	TRBJ1-1	TRBV29-1	-	CSVAGTNTEAFF	TGCAGCGTGGCAGGGACAAACACTGAAGCTTTCTTT
few	TRBJ2-1	TRBV6-2/TRBV6-3	TRBD2	CASSQRTSGISYNEQFF	TGTGCCAGCAGTCAACGGACTAGCGGGATATCCTACAATGAGCAGTTCTTC
-	TRBJ2-3	TRBV28	-	CASTPLGGGPIGDTQYF	TGTGCCAGCACCCCGCTTGGGGGGGGGCCAATCGGGGATACGCAGTATTTT
many	TRBJ2-2	TRBV27	-	CASSLLHPGVIGELFF	TGTGCCAGCAGTTTATTACATCCAGGGGTCATCGGGGAGCTGTTTTTT
many	TRBJ2-3	TRBV7-3	-	CASSGVGAERTDTQYF	TGTGCCAGCAGCGGTGTGGGGGCGGAACGCACAGATACGCAGTATTTT
many	TRBJ2-6	TRBV11-3	-	CASSSGDSGANVLTF	TGTGCCAGCAGCTCGGGGGACTCTGGGGCCAACGTCCTGACTTTC
-	TRBJ2-1	TRBV29-1	TRBD1	CSVRYRDRGHGGQFF	TGCAGCGTTCGATACCGGGACAGGGGTCACGGGGGGCAGTTCTTC
-	TRBJ2-1	TRBV6-1	TRBD2	CASRFLAGGNNEQFF	TGTGCCAGCAGGTTTCTAGCGGGAGGGAACAATGAGCAGTTCTTC
many	TRBJ2-4	TRBV29-1	-	CSVEVPFPKNIQYF	TGCAGCGTTGAAGTCCCCTTCCCCAAAAACATTCAGTACTTC
-	TRBJ1-4	TRBV12-3/TRBV12-4	-	CASGGATNEKLFF	TGTGCCAGCGGTGGAGCAACTAATGAAAAACTGTTTTTT
few	TRBJ2-3	TRBV15	-	CATSRGTIGYLAITDTQYF	TGTGCCACCAGCAGAGGGACTATAGGGTATCTAGCGATCACAGATACGCAGTATTTT